One and the same sample provided the 2 T cell receptor beta chains below, sequenced in a study of cytomegalovirus exposure and HLA in healthy donors. In the PCR, 60 Vbeta and 13 Jbeta primers were used. Libraries were prepared by immunoSEQ multiplex PCR; TCRdb keeps only in-frame clonotypes and omits some of them. The sample has roughly 120,000 clones; 15% are singletons. Sequenced material: PBMCs. These receptors all stem from a woman younger than 35 in good health and CMV-seronegative.

The chain carries TRBV6-5 and TRBJ2-7, with 9 bases matching TRBD1. This CDR3 spans 16 amino acids. Looked up from germline, CDR1 is MNHEY and CDR2 is SVGAGI. Losses at the gene ends were 0 bases for V and 5 bases for J; bases not matched to a gene: 8. CDR3 amino acids: CASSYSTGTGRHEQYF. CDR3 coding DNA: TGTGCCAGCAGTTACTCGACGGGGACAGGGCGCCACGAGCAGTACTTC.

This clone was found a few times. This rearrangement joins TRBV11-2 to TRBJ2-3, with a weak D call TRBD2 (6 bases). The CDR3 is made up of 14 amino acids. Germline values: CDR1 SGHAT, CDR2 FQNNGV. Trimming took off 7 bases at V and 7 bases at J, with 18 bases between the two ends. The CDR3 reads CASKLDGGVNTQYF. CDR3 nucleotides: TGTGCCAGCAAGCTAGATGGAGGGGTAAATACGCAGTATTTT.